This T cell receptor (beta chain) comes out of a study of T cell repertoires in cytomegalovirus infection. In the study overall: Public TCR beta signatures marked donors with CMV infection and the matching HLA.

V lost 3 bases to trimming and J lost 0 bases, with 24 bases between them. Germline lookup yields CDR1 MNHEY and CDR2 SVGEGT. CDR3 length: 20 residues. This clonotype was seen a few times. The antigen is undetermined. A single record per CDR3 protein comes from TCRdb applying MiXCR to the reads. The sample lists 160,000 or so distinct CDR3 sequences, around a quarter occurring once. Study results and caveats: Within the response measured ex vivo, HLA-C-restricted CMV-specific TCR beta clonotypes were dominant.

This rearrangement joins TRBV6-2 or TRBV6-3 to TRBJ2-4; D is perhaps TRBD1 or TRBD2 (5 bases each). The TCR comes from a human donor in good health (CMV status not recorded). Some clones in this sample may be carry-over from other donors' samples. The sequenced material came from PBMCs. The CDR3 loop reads CASSYLLSGRKAGAKNIQYF. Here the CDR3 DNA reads TGTGCCAGCAGTTATTTGTTATCGGGACGAAAGGCGGGAGCCAAAAACATTCAGTACTTC.